The 2 T cell receptor beta chains below all came from one sample that was sequenced in a study of PD-1 blockade in classical Hodgkin lymphoma. Generated by immunoSEQ multiplex PCR, the TCRdb table keeps only in-frame clones and is missing some. The table lists 8,500 to 14,000 clones, 70% to 85% of them singletons. Each patient's relapse followed autologous stem cell transplantation, and brentuximab vedotin exposure varied. The source was peripheral blood mononuclear cells (PBMCs), collected at baseline. The receptors were gathered from a human donor with classical Hodgkin lymphoma.

This chain uses TRBV6-6 with TRBJ1-2, with D hard to call. There are 13 residues in the CDR3. Trimming stripped 6 bases from V and 8 bases from J, with 16 bases between. Per germline, CDR1 MNHNY and CDR2 SVGAGI (reference sequence). The CDR3 nucleotides read TGTGCCAGCAGGCCCGATTCAGGTCACGGCTACACCTTC. This encodes CASRPDSGHGYTF.

The chain uses TRBV30 and TRBJ1-1, with no clear D. V was pared by 2 bases and J by 1 base, with 11 bases between. The V gene's germline CDR1 is GTSNPN and CDR2 SVGIG (reference sequence). The CDR3 totals 14 residues. The DNA of the CDR3 is TGTGCCTGGAGTTACCTTAATCCGAACACTGAAGCTTTCTTT. It yields the protein CAWSYLNPNTEAFF.